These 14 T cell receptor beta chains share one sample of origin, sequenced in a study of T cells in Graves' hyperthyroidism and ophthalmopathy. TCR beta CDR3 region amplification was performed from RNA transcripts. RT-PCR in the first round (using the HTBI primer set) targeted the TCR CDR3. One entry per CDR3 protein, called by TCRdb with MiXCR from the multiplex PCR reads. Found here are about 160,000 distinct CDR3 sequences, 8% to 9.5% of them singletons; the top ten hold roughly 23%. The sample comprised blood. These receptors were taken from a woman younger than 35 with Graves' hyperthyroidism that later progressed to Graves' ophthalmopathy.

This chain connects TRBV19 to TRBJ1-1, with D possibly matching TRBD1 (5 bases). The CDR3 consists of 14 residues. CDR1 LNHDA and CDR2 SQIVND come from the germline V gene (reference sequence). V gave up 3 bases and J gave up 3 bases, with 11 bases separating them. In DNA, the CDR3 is TGTGCCAGTAGTATTGGAGGGGTTGACACTGAAGCTTTCTTT. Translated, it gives CASSIGGVDTEAFF.

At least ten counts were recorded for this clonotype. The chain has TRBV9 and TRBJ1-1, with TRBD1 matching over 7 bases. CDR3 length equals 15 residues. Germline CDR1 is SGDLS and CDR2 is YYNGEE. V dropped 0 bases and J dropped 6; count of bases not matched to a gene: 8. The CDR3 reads CASSVAAGGVSEAFF. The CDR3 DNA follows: TGTGCCAGCAGCGTAGCTGCAGGGGGGGTATCTGAAGCTTTCTTT.

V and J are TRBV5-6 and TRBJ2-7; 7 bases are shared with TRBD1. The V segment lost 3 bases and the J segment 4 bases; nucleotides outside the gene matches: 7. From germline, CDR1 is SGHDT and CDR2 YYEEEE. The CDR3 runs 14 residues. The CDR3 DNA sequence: TGTGCCAGCAGCTCGGTGTCAGGGGGTTACGAGCAGTACTTC. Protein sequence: CASSSVSGGYEQYF.

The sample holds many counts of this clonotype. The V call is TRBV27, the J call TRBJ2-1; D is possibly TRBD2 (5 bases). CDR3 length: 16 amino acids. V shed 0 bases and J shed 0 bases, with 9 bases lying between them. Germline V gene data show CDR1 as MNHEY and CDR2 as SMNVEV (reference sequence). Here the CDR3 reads CASSLSSGDSYNEQFF. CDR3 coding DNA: TGTGCCAGCAGTTTATCGAGCGGAGACTCCTACAATGAGCAGTTCTTC.

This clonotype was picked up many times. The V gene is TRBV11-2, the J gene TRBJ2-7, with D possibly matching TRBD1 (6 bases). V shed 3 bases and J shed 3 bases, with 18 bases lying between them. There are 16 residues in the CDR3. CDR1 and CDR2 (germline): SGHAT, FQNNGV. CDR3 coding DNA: TGTGCCAGCAGCTTCCAGAAAGACCCGGGACACTACGAGCAGTACTTC. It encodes CASSFQKDPGHYEQYF.

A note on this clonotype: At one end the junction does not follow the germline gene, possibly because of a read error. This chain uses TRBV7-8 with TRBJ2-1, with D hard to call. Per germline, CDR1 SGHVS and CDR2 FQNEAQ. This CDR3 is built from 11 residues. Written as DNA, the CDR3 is TGTGACAGCAGCCCTAGCAATGAGCAGTTCTTC. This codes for CDSSPSNEQFF.

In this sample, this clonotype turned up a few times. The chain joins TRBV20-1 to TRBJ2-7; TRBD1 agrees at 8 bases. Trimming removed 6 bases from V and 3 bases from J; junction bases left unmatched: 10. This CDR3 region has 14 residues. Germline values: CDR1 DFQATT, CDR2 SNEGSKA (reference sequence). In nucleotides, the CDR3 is TGCAGTGCAAGTGGGACAGGAGATTTCTACGAGCAGTACTTC. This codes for CSASGTGDFYEQYF.

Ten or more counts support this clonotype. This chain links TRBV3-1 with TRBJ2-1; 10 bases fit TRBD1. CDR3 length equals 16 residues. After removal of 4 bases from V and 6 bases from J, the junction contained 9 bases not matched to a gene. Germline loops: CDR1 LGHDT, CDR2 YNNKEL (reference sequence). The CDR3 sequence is CASSPPAGQGINEQFF. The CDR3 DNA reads TGTGCCAGCAGCCCCCCCGCGGGACAGGGGATCAATGAGCAGTTCTTC.

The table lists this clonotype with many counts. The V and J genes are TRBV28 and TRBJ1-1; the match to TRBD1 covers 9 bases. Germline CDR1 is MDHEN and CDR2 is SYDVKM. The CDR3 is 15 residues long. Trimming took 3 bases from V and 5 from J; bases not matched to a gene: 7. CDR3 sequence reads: CASSLRTGVQTEAFF. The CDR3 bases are TGTGCCAGCAGTTTGAGGACAGGGGTGCAGACTGAAGCTTTCTTT.

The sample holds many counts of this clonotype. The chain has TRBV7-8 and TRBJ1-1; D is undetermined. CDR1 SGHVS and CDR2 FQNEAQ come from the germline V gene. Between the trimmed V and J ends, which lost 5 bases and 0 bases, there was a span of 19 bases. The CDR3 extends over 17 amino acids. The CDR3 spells CASSRELFLPMNTEAFF. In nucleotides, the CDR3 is TGTGCCAGCAGCCGGGAGTTGTTCTTACCGATGAACACTGAAGCTTTCTTT.

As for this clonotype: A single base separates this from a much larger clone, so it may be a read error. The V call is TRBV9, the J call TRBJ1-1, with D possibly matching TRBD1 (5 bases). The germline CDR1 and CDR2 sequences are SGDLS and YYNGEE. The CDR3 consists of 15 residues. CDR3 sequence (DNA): TGTGGCAGTTCGGTGGGAGGACAAATGAACACTGAAGCTTTCTTT. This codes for CGSSVGGQMNTEAFF.

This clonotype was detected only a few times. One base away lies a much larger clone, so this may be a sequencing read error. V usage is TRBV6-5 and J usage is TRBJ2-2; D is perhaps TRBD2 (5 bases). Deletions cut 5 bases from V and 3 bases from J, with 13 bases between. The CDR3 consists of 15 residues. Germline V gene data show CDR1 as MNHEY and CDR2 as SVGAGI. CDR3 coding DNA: TGTGCCAGCAGTAACGGACTTCCGGACACCGGGGAGCTGTTTTTT. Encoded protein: CASSNGLPDTGELFF.

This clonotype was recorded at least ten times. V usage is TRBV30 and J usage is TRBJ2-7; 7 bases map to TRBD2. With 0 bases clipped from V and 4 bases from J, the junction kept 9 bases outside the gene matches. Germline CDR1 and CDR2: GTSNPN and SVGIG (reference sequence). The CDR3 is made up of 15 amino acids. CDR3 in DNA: TGTGCCTGGAGTGTACCTAGCCTAGCGGCGTACGAGCAGTACTTC. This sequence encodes CAWSVPSLAAYEQYF.

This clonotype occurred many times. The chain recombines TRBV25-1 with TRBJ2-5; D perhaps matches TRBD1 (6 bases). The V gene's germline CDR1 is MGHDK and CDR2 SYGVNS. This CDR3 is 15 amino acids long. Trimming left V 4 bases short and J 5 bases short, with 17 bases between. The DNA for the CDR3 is TGTGCCAGCAGTGCGTTCCGGGCAGGGGCTGAGACCCAGTACTTC. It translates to CASSAFRAGAETQYF.